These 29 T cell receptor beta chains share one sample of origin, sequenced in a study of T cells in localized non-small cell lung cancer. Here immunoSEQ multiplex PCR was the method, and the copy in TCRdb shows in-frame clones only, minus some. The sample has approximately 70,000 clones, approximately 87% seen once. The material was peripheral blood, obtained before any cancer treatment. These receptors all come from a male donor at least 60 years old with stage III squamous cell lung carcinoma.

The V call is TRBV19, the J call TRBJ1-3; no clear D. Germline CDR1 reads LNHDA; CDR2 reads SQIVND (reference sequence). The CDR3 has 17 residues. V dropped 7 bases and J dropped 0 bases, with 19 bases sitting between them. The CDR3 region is CASTATISGYSGNTIYF. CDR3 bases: TGTGCCAGTACCGCCACAATCTCTGGATACTCTGGAAACACCATATATTTT.

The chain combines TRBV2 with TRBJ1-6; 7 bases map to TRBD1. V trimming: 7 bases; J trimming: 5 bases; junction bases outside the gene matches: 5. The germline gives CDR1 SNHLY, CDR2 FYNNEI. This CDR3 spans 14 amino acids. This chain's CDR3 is CASTRDSHNSPLHF. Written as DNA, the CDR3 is TGTGCCAGCACCAGGGACAGCCATAATTCACCCCTCCACTTT.

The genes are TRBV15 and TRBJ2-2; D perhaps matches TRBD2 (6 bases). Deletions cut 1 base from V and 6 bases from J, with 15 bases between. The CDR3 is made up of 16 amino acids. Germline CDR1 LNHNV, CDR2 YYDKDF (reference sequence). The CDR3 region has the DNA TGTGCCACCAGCAGAGCAACGGGGGTCTCCGCCGGGGAGCTGTTTTTT. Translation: CATSRATGVSAGELFF.

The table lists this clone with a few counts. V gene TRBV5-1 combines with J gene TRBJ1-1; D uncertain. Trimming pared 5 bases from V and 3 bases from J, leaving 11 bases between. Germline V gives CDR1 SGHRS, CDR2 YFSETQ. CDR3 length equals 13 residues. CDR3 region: CASRPDKYTEAFF. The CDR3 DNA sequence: TGCGCCAGCAGACCTGACAAGTACACTGAAGCTTTCTTT.

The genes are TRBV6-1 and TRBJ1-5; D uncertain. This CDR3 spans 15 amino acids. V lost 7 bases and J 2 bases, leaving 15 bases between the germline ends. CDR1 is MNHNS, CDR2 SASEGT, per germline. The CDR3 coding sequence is TGTGCCAGCAATCCCGGTGGATGGGGCAATCAGCCCCAGCATTTT. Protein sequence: CASNPGGWGNQPQHF.

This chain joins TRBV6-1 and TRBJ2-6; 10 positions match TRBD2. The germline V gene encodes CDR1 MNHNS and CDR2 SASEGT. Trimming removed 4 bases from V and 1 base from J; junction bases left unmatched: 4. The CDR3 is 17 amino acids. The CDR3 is CASSVTSGASGANVLTF. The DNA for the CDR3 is TGTGCCAGCAGTGTCACTAGCGGGGCGTCTGGGGCCAACGTCCTGACTTTC.

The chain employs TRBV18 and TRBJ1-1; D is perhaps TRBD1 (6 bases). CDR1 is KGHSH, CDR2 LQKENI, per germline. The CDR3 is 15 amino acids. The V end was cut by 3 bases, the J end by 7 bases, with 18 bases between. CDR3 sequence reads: CASSPGGGGTNEAFF. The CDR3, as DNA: TGTGCCAGCTCACCGGGAGGGGGAGGGACGAATGAAGCTTTCTTT.

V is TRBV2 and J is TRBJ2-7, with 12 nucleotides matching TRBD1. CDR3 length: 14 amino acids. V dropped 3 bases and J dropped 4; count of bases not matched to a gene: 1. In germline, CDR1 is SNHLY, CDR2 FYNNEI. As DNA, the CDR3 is TGTGCCAGCAGTGAGGGACAGGGGGCTTACGAGCAGTACTTC. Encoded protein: CASSEGQGAYEQYF.

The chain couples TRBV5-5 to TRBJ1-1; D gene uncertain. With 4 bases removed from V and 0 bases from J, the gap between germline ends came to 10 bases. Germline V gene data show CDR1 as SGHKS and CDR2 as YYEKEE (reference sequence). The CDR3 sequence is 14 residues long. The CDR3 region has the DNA TGTGCCAGCAGCAGAGCCCGCATGAACACTGAAGCTTTCTTT. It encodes CASSRARMNTEAFF.

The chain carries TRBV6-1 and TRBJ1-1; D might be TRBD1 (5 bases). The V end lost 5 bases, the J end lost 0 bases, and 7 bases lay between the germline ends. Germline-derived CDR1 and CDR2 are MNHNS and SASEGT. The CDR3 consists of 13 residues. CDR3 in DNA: TGTGCCAGCAGTCAGGGTCTGAACACTGAAGCTTTCTTT. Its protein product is CASSQGLNTEAFF.

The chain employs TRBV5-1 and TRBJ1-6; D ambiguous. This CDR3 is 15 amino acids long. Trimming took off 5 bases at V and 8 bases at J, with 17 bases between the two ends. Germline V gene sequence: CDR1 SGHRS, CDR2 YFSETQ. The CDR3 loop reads CASRSDQNWDSPLHF. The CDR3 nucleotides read TGCGCCAGCAGGTCTGATCAGAACTGGGATTCACCCCTCCACTTT.

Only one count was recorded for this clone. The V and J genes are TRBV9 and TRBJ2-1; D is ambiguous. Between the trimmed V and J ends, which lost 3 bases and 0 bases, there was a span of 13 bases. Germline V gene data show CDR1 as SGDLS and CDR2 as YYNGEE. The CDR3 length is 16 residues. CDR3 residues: CASSARVGTSYNEQFF. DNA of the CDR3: TGTGCCAGCAGCGCTAGGGTGGGAACCTCCTACAATGAGCAGTTCTTC. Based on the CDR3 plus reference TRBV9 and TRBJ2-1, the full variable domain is DSGVTQTPKHLITATGQRVTLRCSPRSGDLSVYWYQQSLDQGLQFLIQYYNGEERAKGNILERFSAQQFPDLHSELNLSSLELGDSALYFCASSARVGTSYNEQFFGPGTRLTVL.

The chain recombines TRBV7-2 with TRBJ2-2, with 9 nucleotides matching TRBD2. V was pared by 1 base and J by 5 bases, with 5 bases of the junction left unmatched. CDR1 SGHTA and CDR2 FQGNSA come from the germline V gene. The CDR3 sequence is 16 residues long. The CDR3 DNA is TGTGCCAGCAGCTTAGTAGCGGGGGCCCAAACCGGGGAGCTGTTTTTT. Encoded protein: CASSLVAGAQTGELFF.

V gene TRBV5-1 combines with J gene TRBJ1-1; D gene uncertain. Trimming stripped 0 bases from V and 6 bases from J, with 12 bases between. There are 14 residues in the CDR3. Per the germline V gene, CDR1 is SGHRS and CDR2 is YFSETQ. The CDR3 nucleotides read TGCGCCAGCAGCTTGGGAGGTCTTAACGCTGAAGCTTTCTTT. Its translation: CASSLGGLNAEAFF.

The CDR3 sequence: CASSFNEKLFF. DNA of the CDR3: TGTGCCAGCAGTTTCAACGAAAAACTGTTTTTT. The chain is built from TRBV27 and TRBJ1-4; D is uncertain. The CDR3 loop spans 11 amino acids. Germline CDR1 MNHEY, CDR2 SMNVEV (reference sequence). V lost 3 bases to trimming and J lost 8 bases, with 4 bases between them. Full variable domain (rest looked up from reference TRBV27 and TRBJ1-4): EAQVTQNPRYLITVTGKKLTVTCSQNMNHEYMSWYRQDPGLGLRQIYYSMNVEVTDKGDVPEGYKVSRKEKRNFPLILESPSPNQTSLYFCASSFNEKLFFGSGTQLSVL.

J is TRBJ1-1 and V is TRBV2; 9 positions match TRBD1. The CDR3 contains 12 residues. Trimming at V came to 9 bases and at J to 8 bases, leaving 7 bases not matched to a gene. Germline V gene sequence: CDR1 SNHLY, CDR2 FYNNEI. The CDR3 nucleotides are TGTGCCAGGCCGACAGGGGGTGGAGAAGCTTTCTTT. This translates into CARPTGGGEAFF.

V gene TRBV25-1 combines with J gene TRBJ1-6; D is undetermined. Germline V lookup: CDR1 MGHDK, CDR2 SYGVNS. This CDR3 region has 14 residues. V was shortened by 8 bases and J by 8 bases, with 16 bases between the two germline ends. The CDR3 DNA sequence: TGTGCCAGCGGACTCGGGCGTCGGGATTCACCCCTCCACTTT. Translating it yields CASGLGRRDSPLHF.

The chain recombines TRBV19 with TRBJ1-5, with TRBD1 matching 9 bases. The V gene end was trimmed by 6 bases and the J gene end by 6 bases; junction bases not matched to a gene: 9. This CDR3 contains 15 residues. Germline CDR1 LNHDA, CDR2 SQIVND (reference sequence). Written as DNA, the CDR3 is TGTGCCAGTAGCTTGGGACAGGGAGAGATTCAGCCCCAGCATTTT. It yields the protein CASSLGQGEIQPQHF. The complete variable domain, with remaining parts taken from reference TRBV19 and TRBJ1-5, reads DGGITQSPKYLFRKEGQNVTLSCEQNLNHDAMYWYRQDPGQGLRLIYYSQIVNDFQKGDIAEGYSVSREKKESFPLTVTSAQKNPTAFYLCASSLGQGEIQPQHFGDGTRLSIL.

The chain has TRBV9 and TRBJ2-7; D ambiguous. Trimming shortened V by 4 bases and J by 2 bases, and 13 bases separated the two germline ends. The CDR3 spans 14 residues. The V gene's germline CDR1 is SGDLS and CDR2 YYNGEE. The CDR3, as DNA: TGTGCCAGCAGCCAATACCCTGGGGCCTACGAGCAGTACTTC. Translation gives CASSQYPGAYEQYF.

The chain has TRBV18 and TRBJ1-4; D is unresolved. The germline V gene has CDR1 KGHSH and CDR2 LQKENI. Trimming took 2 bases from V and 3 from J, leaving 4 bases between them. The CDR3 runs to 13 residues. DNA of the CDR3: TGTGCCAGCTCACCAGGGGCTAATGAAAAACTGTTTTTT. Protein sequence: CASSPGANEKLFF.

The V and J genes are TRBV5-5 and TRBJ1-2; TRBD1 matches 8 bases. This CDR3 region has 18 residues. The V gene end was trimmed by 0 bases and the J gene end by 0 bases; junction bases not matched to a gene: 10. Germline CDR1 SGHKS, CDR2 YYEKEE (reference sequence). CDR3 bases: TGTGCCAGCAGCTTGGGTTATTCCGACAGGGGAACTAACTATGGCTACACCTTC. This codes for CASSLGYSDRGTNYGYTF.

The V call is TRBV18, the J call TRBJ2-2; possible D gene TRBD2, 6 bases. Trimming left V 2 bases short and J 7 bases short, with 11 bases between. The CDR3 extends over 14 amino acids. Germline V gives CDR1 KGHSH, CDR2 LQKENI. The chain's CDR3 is CASSPSGGNGELFF. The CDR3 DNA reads TGTGCCAGCTCACCATCCGGGGGTAACGGGGAGCTGTTTTTT.

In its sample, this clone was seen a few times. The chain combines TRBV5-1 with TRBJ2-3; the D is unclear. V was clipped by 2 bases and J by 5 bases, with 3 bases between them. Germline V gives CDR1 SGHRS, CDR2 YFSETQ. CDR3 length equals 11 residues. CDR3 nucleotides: TGCGCCAGCAGCTTAAAAGATACGCAGTATTTT. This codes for CASSLKDTQYF. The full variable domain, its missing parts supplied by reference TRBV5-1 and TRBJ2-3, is KAGVTQTPRYLIKTRGQQVTLSCSPISGHRSVSWYQQTPGQGLQFLFEYFSETQRNKGNFPGRFSGRQFSNSRSEMNVSTLELGDSALYLCASSLKDTQYFGPGTRLTVL.

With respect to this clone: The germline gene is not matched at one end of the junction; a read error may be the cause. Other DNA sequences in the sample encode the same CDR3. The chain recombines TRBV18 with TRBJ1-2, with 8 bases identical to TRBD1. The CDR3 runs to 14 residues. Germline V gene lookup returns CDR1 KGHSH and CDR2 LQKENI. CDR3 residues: CASSPNRGKFGYTF. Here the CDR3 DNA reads TGTGCCAGCTCACCAAACAGGGGGAAATTTGGCTACACTTTC.

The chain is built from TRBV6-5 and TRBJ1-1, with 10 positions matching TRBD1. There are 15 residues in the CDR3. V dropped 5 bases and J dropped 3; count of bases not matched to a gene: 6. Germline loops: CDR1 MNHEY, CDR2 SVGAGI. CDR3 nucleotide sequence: TGTGCCAGCAGTCGTGGACAGGGGGGAGACACTGAAGCTTTCTTT. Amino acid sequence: CASSRGQGGDTEAFF.

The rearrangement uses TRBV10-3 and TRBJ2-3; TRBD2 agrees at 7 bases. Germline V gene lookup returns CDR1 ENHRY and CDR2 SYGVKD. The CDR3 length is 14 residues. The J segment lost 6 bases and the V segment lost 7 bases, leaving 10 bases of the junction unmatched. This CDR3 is CAINRAGKEDTQYF. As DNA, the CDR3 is TGTGCCATCAACCGAGCGGGGAAGGAGGATACGCAGTATTTT.

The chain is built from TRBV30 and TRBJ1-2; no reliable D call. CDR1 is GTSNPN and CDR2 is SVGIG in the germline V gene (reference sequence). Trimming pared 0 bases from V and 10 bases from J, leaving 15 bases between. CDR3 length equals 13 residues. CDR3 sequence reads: CAWSVPGPPIYTF. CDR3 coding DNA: TGTGCCTGGAGTGTACCAGGTCCTCCCATCTACACCTTC.

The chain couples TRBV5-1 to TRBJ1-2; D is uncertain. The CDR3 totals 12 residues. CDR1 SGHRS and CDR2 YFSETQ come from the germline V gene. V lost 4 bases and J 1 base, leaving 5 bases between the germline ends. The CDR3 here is CASSPNNYGYTF. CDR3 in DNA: TGCGCCAGCAGCCCGAATAACTATGGCTACACCTTC.

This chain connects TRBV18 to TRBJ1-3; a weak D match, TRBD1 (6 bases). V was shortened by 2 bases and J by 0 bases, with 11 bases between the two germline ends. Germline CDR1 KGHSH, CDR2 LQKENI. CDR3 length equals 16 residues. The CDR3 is CASSPSRDISGNTIYF. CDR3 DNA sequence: TGTGCCAGCTCACCATCCCGGGACATCTCTGGAAACACCATATATTTT.